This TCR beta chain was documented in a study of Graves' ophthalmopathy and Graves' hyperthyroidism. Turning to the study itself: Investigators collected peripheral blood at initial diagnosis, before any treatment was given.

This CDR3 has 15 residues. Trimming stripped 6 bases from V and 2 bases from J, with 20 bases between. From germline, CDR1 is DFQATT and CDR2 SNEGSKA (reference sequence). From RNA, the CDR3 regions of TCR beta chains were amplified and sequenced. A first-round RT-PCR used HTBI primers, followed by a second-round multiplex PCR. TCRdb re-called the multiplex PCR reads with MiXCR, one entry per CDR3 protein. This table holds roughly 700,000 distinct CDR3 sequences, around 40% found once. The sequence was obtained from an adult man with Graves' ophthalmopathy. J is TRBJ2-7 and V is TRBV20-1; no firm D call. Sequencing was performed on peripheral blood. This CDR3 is CSATKTGVSAYEQYF. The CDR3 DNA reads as TGCAGTGCCACCAAGACGGGTGTTTCGGCCTACGAGCAGTACTTC.